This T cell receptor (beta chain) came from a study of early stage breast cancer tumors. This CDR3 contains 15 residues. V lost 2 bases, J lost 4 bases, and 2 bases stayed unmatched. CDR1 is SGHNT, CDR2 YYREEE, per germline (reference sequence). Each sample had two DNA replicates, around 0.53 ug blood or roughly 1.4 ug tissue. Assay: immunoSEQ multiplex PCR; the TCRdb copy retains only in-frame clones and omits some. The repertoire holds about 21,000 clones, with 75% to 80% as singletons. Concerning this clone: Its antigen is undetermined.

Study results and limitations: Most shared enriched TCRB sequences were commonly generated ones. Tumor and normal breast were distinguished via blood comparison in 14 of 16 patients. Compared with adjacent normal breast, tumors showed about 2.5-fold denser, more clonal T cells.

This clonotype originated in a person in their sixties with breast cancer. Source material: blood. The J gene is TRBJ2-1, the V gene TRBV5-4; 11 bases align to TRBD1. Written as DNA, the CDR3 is TGTGCCAGCAGCTTAGGACAGGGGGCTTACAATGAGCAGTTCTTC. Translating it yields CASSLGQGAYNEQFF.